This record concerns one TCR beta chain sequence. Repertoires were generated with immunoSEQ multiplex PCR, while TCRdb's copy carries only in-frame clones and drops some. The sample contains around 72,000 clones, around four fifths of which appear only once. This sample stems from a study of control samples from healthy donors and cancer patients. CDR3 length: 14 amino acids. Germline CDR1 reads MNHNS; CDR2 reads SASEGT. Trimming removed 2 bases at V and 2 bases at J, with 9 bases between. Sequenced: blood. The sequence was obtained from a man aged 50 to 60 in good health. The rearrangement joins TRBV6-1 to TRBJ1-1; D not resolved. CDR3 nucleotides: TGTGCCAGCAGTGAACATGCAGCAAACACTGAAGCTTTCTTT. It translates to CASSEHAANTEAFF.